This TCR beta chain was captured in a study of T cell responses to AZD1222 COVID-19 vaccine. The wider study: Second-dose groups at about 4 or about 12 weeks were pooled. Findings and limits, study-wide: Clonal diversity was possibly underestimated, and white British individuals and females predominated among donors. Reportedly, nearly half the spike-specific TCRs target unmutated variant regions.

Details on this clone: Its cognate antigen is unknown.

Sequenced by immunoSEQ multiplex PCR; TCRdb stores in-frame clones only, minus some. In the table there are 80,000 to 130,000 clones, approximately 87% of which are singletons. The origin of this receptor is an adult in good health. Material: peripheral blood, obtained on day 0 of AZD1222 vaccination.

CDR3 coding DNA: TGTGCCAGCTCACCACTGGCCAGGGAGAATTCACCCCTCCACTTT. This gives the protein CASSPLARENSPLHF. This chain links TRBV18 with TRBJ1-6, with D perhaps TRBD1 (5 bases). There are 15 residues in the CDR3. The V gene's germline CDR1 is KGHSH and CDR2 LQKENI. The V and J ends lost 1 base and 7 bases respectively, with 11 bases between them.